This T cell receptor beta chain was captured in a study of blood T cell repertoires in COVID-19. Study-wide context: Both acute and convalescent COVID-19 samples were obtained from the United States, Italy and Spain. Sources were T cells, B-cell-depleted T cells, or PBMCs; the material itself was cDNA or gDNA.

Per the original data handling: Amplified reference gene primers provided the basis for estimating nucleated cell counts. Profiling relied on immunoSEQ multiplex PCR, and the TCRdb table lists in-frame clones only, not all of them. V and J calls and clone size are given by that table; D and trimming were obtained from the DNA. The data show about 300,000 clones, around nine tenths seen once. The Seattle site enrolled patients during active infection and followed them longitudinally. This clonotype was sampled from a woman aged 30 to 39 with COVID-19, enrolled during active disease. What was sequenced was peripheral blood.

CDR3 DNA: TGCGCCAGCAGCATAGGGACAGGGGTGAACACTGAAGCTTTCTTT. Translated: CASSIGTGVNTEAFF. The rearrangement joins TRBV5-1 to TRBJ1-1; 10 bases are shared with TRBD1. After removal of 4 bases from V and 0 bases from J, the junction contained 3 bases not matched to a gene. This CDR3 comprises 15 residues. Looked up from germline, CDR1 is SGHRS and CDR2 is YFSETQ.